This T cell receptor beta chain stems from a study of T-cell reconstitution after alpha-beta-depleted transplantation in children. Whole-study results and caveats: Among T cells one year after transplant, newly produced cells accounted for most counts and diversity. In patients about two months after transplant, alpha-beta T cells reportedly arose from several hundred expanded graft clones. Some patients' high day-60 TCRbeta diversity was attributed to recipient cells surviving conditioning.

Using unique molecular identifiers, the investigators prepared the TCRbeta library. TCRdb re-analysed the PCR reads in MiXCR, keeping a single row per CDR3 protein. This sample yields roughly 280,000 distinct CDR3 sequences, of which 11% are seen a single time; roughly a quarter belongs to the top ten. V shed 1 base, J shed 5 bases, and the junction held 2 bases outside the gene matches. This CDR3 has 13 residues. CDR1 and CDR2 from the germline V gene are KGHSH and LQKENI. The sample holds many counts of this clonotype. The antigen is unknown. This receptor was identified in a male patient aged 2 to 10 who had a stem cell transplant for chronic granulomatous disease, so the T cells may come from the graft donor. This specimen was peripheral blood, taken 180 days after TCRalphabeta/CD19-depleted stem cell transplant. The gene calls are TRBV18 and TRBJ2-7; 7 bases line up with TRBD2. CDR3 amino acids: CASSPRTRDEQYF. The CDR3 DNA sequence: TGTGCCAGCTCACCACGGACTAGGGACGAGCAGTACTTC. The full variable domain, completed using reference TRBV18 and TRBJ2-7, is NAGVMQNPRHLVRRRGQEARLRCSPMKGHSHVYWYRQLPEEGLKFMVYLQKENIIDESGMPKERFSAEFPKEGPSILRIQQVVRGDSAAYFCASSPRTRDEQYFGPGTRLTVT.